These T cell receptor beta chains were read from a single sample in a study of cytomegalovirus exposure and HLA in healthy donors. Libraries were prepared by immunoSEQ multiplex PCR; TCRdb keeps only in-frame clonotypes and omits some of them. The sample holds over 150,000 clones, 86% seen once. The sequenced sample was PBMCs. These receptors originate from a human donor in good health. Both conserved end residues are part of each CDR3. The D gene is left open where the match is weak.

V gene	J gene	D gene	CDR3 protein
TRBV5-4	TRBJ2-6	.	CASSFGVPTGANVLTF
TRBV7-7	TRBJ2-2	TRBD1	CASSSGTAGELFF
TRBV7-9	TRBJ2-3	.	CASSLELETDTQYF
TRBV11-2	TRBJ2-7	.	CASSLVGGKRGYEQYF
TRBV30	TRBJ2-2	TRBD2	CAWGRGLAGNAGELFF
TRBV5-4	TRBJ2-7	TRBD2	CASSLPSGDSYEQYF
TRBV5-1	TRBJ2-1	.	CASSLARNSYNEQFF
TRBV5-4	TRBJ1-1	TRBD1	CASSRQGMGTEAFF
TRBV7-6	TRBJ2-7	TRBD1	CASSLDRGLSYEQYF
TRBV18	TRBJ1-1	.	CASSPGVRGDTEAFF
TRBV7-2	TRBJ1-2	.	CASSLGQGTSYGYTF
TRBV7-3	TRBJ1-1	.	CASSFGGRTEAFF
TRBV2	TRBJ1-5	.	CASNAMDRDQPQHF
TRBV7-6	TRBJ2-2	TRBD2	CASRLSGGAGTGELFF
TRBV5-1	TRBJ1-2	.	CASSLTALNYGYTF
TRBV5-4	TRBJ2-2	TRBD2	CASSMGLAGFNTGELFF
TRBV28	TRBJ2-1	TRBD2	CASSFLAGSYNEQFF
TRBV5-1	TRBJ2-1	.	CASSKDYSYNEQFF
TRBV6-6	TRBJ2-7	.	CASSLLASSYEQYF
TRBV28	TRBJ2-7	.	CASRLSGAYEQYF
TRBV2	TRBJ2-7	.	CASTEGEEYEQYF